This T cell receptor (beta chain) was captured in a study of graft-versus-host responses after intestinal transplantation. The repertoire was sequenced with immunoSEQ multiplex PCR; TCRdb's copy has only in-frame clones and lacks some. The sample includes approximately 89,000 clones, 75% to 95% seen only once; the top ten take 15% to 20%. Germline lookup yields CDR1 LNHDA and CDR2 SQIVND (reference sequence). Trimming at V came to 4 bases and at J to 5 bases, leaving 2 bases not matched to a gene. The CDR3 length is 14 residues. The TCR sequence derives from a human patient who received an intestinal transplant, so some T cells may come from the graft donor. The sample in question was PBMCs, obtained 453 days after intestinal transplant. The chain is built from TRBV19 and TRBJ2-5, with 12 bases matching TRBD1. CDR3 protein: CASSRDRGRETQYF. CDR3 in DNA: TGTGCCAGTAGTAGGGACAGGGGGCGGGAGACCCAGTACTTC.